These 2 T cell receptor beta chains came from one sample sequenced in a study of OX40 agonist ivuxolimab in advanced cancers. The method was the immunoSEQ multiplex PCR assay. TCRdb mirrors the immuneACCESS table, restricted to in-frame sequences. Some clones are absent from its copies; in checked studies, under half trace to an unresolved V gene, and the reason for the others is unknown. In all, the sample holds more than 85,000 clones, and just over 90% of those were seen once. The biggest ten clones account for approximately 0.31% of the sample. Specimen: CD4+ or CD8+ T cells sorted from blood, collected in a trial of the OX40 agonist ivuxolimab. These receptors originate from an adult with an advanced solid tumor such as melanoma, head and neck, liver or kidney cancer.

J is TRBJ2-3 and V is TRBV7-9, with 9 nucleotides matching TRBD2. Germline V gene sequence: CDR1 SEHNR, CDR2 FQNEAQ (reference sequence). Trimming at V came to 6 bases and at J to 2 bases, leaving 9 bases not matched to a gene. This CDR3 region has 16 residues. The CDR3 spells CASRSLAGLSTDTQYF. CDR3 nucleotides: TGTGCCAGCAGATCACTAGCGGGCCTCTCCACAGATACGCAGTATTTT.

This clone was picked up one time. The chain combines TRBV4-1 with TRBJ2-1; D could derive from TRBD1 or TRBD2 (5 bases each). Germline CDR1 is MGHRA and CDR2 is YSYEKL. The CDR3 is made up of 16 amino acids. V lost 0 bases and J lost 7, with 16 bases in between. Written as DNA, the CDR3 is TGCGCCAGCAGCCAAGAAGAACGGGGCAGCTATAATGAGCAGTTCTTC. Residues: CASSQEERGSYNEQFF.